Below, 28 T cell receptor beta chains from the same sample are listed, as sequenced in a study of response to subunit inactivated influenza vaccine. TCRdb reprocessed the RT-PCR reads with MiXCR, giving one entry per CDR3 protein. The sample has a few hundred thousand distinct CDR3 sequences, roughly 7.9% seen once. Sequenced here: PBMCs from blood, sampled around 25 months after vaccination. All receptors derive from a man between 50 and 75 years old who received an inactivated influenza vaccine.

The rearrangement uses TRBV14 and TRBJ2-3, with D unresolved. From germline, CDR1 is SGHDN and CDR2 FVKESK. The CDR3 covers 12 residues. Trimming took 1 base from V and 6 from J, leaving 5 bases between them. CDR3 protein: CASSQGHDTQYF. The CDR3 DNA reads TGTGCCAGCAGCCAAGGTCATGATACGCAGTATTTT.

In this sample, this clonotype turned up a few times. CDR3: CASSSTGLYNSPLHF. The CDR3 DNA sequence: TGTGCCAGCAGTTCAACAGGGCTATATAATTCACCCCTCCACTTT. The chain carries TRBV28 and TRBJ1-6; a possible D gene is TRBD1 (6 bases). This CDR3 is built from 15 residues. The V gene's germline CDR1 is MDHEN and CDR2 SYDVKM. Deletions cut 4 bases from V and 4 bases from J, with 11 bases between.

This chain uses TRBV12-3 or TRBV12-4 with TRBJ2-3; perhaps TRBD1 as D (5 bases). Trimming removed 5 bases at V and 2 bases at J, with 11 bases between. CDR3 length: 14 residues. The CDR3 region has the DNA TGTGCCAGCAGTGAAGACAGTGTCACAGATACGCAGTATTTT. Its protein product is CASSEDSVTDTQYF.

This clonotype was detected ten times or more. This chain uses TRBV12-3 or TRBV12-4 with TRBJ1-2; tentative D call: TRBD1 (6 bases). The CDR3 runs to 13 residues. Trimming removed 6 bases from V and 2 bases from J, with 10 bases in between. CDR3 coding DNA: TGTGCCAGCAGCTACAGGGTCAACTATGGCTACACCTTC. Its protein product is CASSYRVNYGYTF.

This clonotype was counted at least ten times. The CDR3 here is CASSLTRDYEQYF. CDR3 bases: TGTGCCAGCAGCTTAACGCGGGACTACGAGCAGTACTTC. J is TRBJ2-7 and V is TRBV11-2; TRBD2 might be the D (6 bases). Germline CDR1 and CDR2: SGHAT and FQNNGV. The V end lost 2 bases, the J end lost 3 bases, and 8 bases lay between the germline ends. The CDR3 totals 13 residues.

This clonotype was observed at least ten times. V is TRBV10-3 and J is TRBJ2-7; perhaps TRBD2 as D (6 bases). Trimming shortened V by 6 bases and J by 3 bases, and 12 bases separated the two germline ends. Germline lookup yields CDR1 ENHRY and CDR2 SYGVKD. This CDR3 has 13 residues. The DNA for the CDR3 is TGTGCCATCAGGGGGGGAGGAAACTACGAGCAGTACTTC. The encoded protein is CAIRGGGNYEQYF.

The table lists this clonotype with a few counts. The chain carries TRBV28 and TRBJ2-5; D gene unclear. Germline lookup yields CDR1 MDHEN and CDR2 SYDVKM. CDR3 length: 14 residues. Trimming took 1 base from V and 1 from J, leaving 7 bases between them. CDR3 residues: CASSLYRSQETQYF. Written as DNA, the CDR3 is TGTGCCAGCAGTTTATATCGGTCCCAAGAGACCCAGTACTTC.

This clonotype came up many times. The chain couples TRBV28 to TRBJ2-2; a possible D gene is TRBD2 (5 bases). Germline V gene sequence: CDR1 MDHEN, CDR2 SYDVKM. The CDR3 has 14 amino acids. Trimming left V 4 bases short and J 1 base short, with 7 bases between. The CDR3 bases are TGTGCCAGCAGTTACGGGGTGAACACCGGGGAGCTGTTTTTT. This gives the protein CASSYGVNTGELFF. The full variable domain, rest sourced from reference TRBV28 and TRBJ2-2, is DVKVTQSSRYLVKRTGEKVFLECVQDMDHENMFWYRQDPGLGLRLIYFSYDVKMKEKGDIPEGYSVSREKKERFSLILESASTNQTSMYLCASSYGVNTGELFFGEGSRLTVL.

This clonotype came up a few times. The CDR3 protein is CASSYSGEGNRYGYTF. The CDR3 coding sequence is TGTGCCAGCAGTTACTCGGGTGAAGGGAACCGCTATGGCTACACCTTC. This chain joins TRBV6-2 or TRBV6-3 and TRBJ1-2; the D is unclear. The CDR3 runs 16 residues. Germline loops: CDR1 MNHEY, CDR2 SVGEGT. Trimming took 0 bases from V and 4 from J, leaving 15 bases between them.

The CDR3: CASRLTSGEKQYF. CDR3 DNA: TGTGCCAGCAGATTGACTAGCGGAGAAAAGCAGTACTTC. This sequence joins TRBV12-3 or TRBV12-4 and TRBJ2-7; 9 bases are shared with TRBD2. The CDR3 is 13 amino acids. The junction had 8 bases not matched to a gene; V was cut back by 6 bases and J by 8 bases.

This chain uses TRBV7-9 with TRBJ2-1; D is perhaps TRBD1 (6 bases). The CDR3 extends over 16 amino acids. Germline CDR1 is SEHNR and CDR2 is FQNEAQ (reference sequence). Trimming took 3 bases from V and 8 from J, leaving 20 bases between them. CDR3 in DNA: TGTGCCAGCAGCTTGACGGCTGGACAGAGGGTTGATGAGCAGTTCTTC. This gives the protein CASSLTAGQRVDEQFF.

This clonotype has only a few counts. This chain joins TRBV7-9 and TRBJ2-1; D is possibly TRBD2 (5 bases). Germline CDR1 SEHNR, CDR2 FQNEAQ (reference sequence). The V end was cut by 3 bases, the J end by 10 bases, with 16 bases between. The CDR3 is 14 residues long. CDR3 region: CASSFVGMGPEQFF. The CDR3 DNA sequence: TGTGCCAGCAGCTTTGTCGGGATGGGTCCCGAGCAGTTCTTC.

Ten or more counts support this clonotype. CDR3 in DNA: TGCAGTGTAGCGGAGGCCTACGAGCAGTACTTC. This encodes CSVAEAYEQYF. The chain joins TRBV20-1 to TRBJ2-7; possible D gene TRBD2, 6 bases. The V and J ends lost 7 bases and 2 bases respectively, with 9 bases between them. CDR3 length: 11 amino acids. Germline V lookup: CDR1 DFQATT, CDR2 SNEGSKA (reference sequence).

This chain links TRBV5-1 with TRBJ2-3; D unclear. There are 15 residues in the CDR3. Germline values: CDR1 SGHRS, CDR2 YFSETQ. The V end lost 4 bases, the J end lost 1 base, and 13 bases lay between the germline ends. The CDR3 nucleotides read TGCGCCAGCAGCCTTCGCGACGGTCGCACAGATACGCAGTATTTT. Its translation is CASSLRDGRTDTQYF. The entire variable domain, with the rest obtained from reference TRBV5-1 and TRBJ2-3, is as follows: KAGVTQTPRYLIKTRGQQVTLSCSPISGHRSVSWYQQTPGQGLQFLFEYFSETQRNKGNFPGRFSGRQFSNSRSEMNVSTLELGDSALYLCASSLRDGRTDTQYFGPGTRLTVL.

The chain employs TRBV5-6 and TRBJ2-7; the D is unclear. Trimming pared 4 bases from V and 0 bases from J, leaving 11 bases between. Germline CDR1 reads SGHDT; CDR2 reads YYEEEE. CDR3 length: 14 amino acids. The CDR3 reads CASSREYSSYEQYF. The CDR3 bases are TGTGCCAGCAGCAGAGAGTATTCCTCCTACGAGCAGTACTTC.

This clonotype showed up many times. This sequence joins TRBV7-9 and TRBJ2-7; 7 bases match TRBD2. The CDR3 spans 17 residues. Trimming removed 7 bases from V and 2 bases from J; junction bases left unmatched: 17. The germline gives CDR1 SEHNR, CDR2 FQNEAQ (reference sequence). CDR3 sequence reads: CASTLPLGLADTYEQYF. CDR3 DNA: TGTGCCAGCACCCTCCCGCTAGGGCTAGCGGATACCTACGAGCAGTACTTC.

V gene TRBV5-1 combines with J gene TRBJ1-1; D possibly corresponds to TRBD1 (5 bases). The CDR3 contains 14 residues. Per the germline V gene, CDR1 is SGHRS and CDR2 is YFSETQ. Trimming removed 0 bases at V and 10 bases at J, with 16 bases between. The CDR3 loop reads CASSLGPGNSIAFF. In DNA form, the CDR3 reads TGCGCCAGCAGCTTGGGCCCAGGGAATTCAATAGCTTTCTTT. Based on the CDR3 plus reference TRBV5-1 and TRBJ1-1, the full variable domain is KAGVTQTPRYLIKTRGQQVTLSCSPISGHRSVSWYQQTPGQGLQFLFEYFSETQRNKGNFPGRFSGRQFSNSRSEMNVSTLELGDSALYLCASSLGPGNSIAFFGQGTRLTVV.

The gene calls are TRBV28 and TRBJ1-4; D is unresolved. CDR1 and CDR2 (germline): MDHEN, SYDVKM. The CDR3 sequence is 12 residues long. The V gene lost 6 bases and the J gene lost 10 bases, with 12 bases spanning the gap. The CDR3 spells CASSNGARKLFF. DNA of the CDR3: TGTGCCAGCAGCAATGGTGCCCGAAAACTGTTTTTT.

This clonotype has just a few counts. The chain uses TRBV12-3 or TRBV12-4 and TRBJ2-7; D not resolved. This CDR3 has 12 amino acids. The V and J ends lost 1 base and 5 bases respectively, with 6 bases between them. CDR3 nucleotide sequence: TGTGCCAGCAGTTTAGACTTCAACGAGCAGTACTTC. This encodes CASSLDFNEQYF.

There are a few counts of this clonotype. The chain recombines TRBV20-1 with TRBJ2-4, with 7 bases identical to TRBD1. This CDR3 is built from 13 residues. J gave up 9 bases and V 0 bases, and 5 bases lay outside the gene matches. In germline, CDR1 is DFQATT, CDR2 SNEGSKA (reference sequence). The CDR3 reads CSARDRGGSIQYF. The CDR3 region has the DNA TGCAGTGCTAGAGATCGAGGGGGCTCCATTCAGTACTTC.

The chain is built from TRBV6-2 or TRBV6-3 and TRBJ2-1; D unclear. Per germline, CDR1 MNHEY and CDR2 SVGEGT. CDR3 size: 15 residues. V dropped 0 bases and J dropped 7 bases, with 13 bases sitting between them. The CDR3 DNA is TGTGCCAGCAGTTACTCCCTCCTACAACTTAATGAGCAGTTCTTC. It yields the protein CASSYSLLQLNEQFF.

V usage is TRBV4-3 and J usage is TRBJ2-7; 7 nucleotides match TRBD2. This CDR3 is 16 amino acids long. The V gene end was trimmed by 1 base and the J gene end by 2 bases; junction bases not matched to a gene: 8. Germline CDR1 LGHNA, CDR2 YSLEER. The CDR3 here is CASSQVRGSLPYEQYF. The CDR3 DNA follows: TGCGCCAGCAGCCAAGTCCGCGGGAGTCTTCCCTACGAGCAGTACTTC.

This clonotype was counted many times. The rearrangement uses TRBV30 and TRBJ1-2; a weak D match, TRBD1 (5 bases). The CDR3 is 15 amino acids. V shed 0 bases and J shed 5 bases, with 16 bases lying between them. CDR1 GTSNPN and CDR2 SVGIG come from the germline V gene (reference sequence). The DNA of the CDR3 is TGTGCCTGGAGTGTTGGGGGAGCAGGTTTATATGGCTACACCTTC. Its translation is CAWSVGGAGLYGYTF.

The J gene is TRBJ2-1, the V gene TRBV7-9; weak D call: TRBD1 (5 bases). Germline V gene sequence: CDR1 SEHNR, CDR2 FQNEAQ (reference sequence). The CDR3 is made up of 14 amino acids. The germline V and J ends were trimmed by 1 base and 9 bases, with 13 bases remaining between them. CDR3 bases: TGTGCCAGCAGCTTAGTGGTAGGGGTCACTGAGCAGTTCTTC. Translating it yields CASSLVVGVTEQFF.

This clonotype has just a few counts. The chain uses TRBV5-1 and TRBJ2-1; tentatively, D is TRBD1 or TRBD2 (5 bases each). The germline gives CDR1 SGHRS, CDR2 YFSETQ. V lost 0 bases and J lost 11, with 9 bases in between. The CDR3 has 12 residues. The CDR3 nucleotides are TGCGCCAGCAGCTTGGCCAGGGACCAGCAGTTCTTC. Amino acids: CASSLARDQQFF.

This clonotype was observed many times. The J gene is TRBJ2-7, the V gene TRBV5-6; the D gene is possibly TRBD1 (5 bases). Germline assignment: CDR1 SGHDT and CDR2 YYEEEE. The CDR3 runs 13 residues. V was pared by 1 base and J by 5 bases, with 10 bases between. This CDR3 reads CASSLWTHNEQYF. CDR3 DNA sequence: TGTGCCAGCAGCTTGTGGACACATAACGAGCAGTACTTC.

This clonotype was seen ten or more times. Written as DNA, the CDR3 is TGTGCCAGCGAGGGAGGGCCGGGCGAGCAGTACTTC. Translating gives CASEGGPGEQYF. The chain carries TRBV6-6 and TRBJ2-7, with 7 bases matching TRBD2. V was pared by 8 bases and J by 6 bases, with 7 bases of the junction left unmatched. The CDR3 consists of 12 residues. Per the germline V gene, CDR1 is MNHNY and CDR2 is SVGAGI (reference sequence).

This clonotype was counted a single time. V usage is TRBV19 and J usage is TRBJ2-1, with TRBD2 matching over 7 bases. The CDR3 length is 15 residues. V dropped 3 bases and J dropped 1; count of bases not matched to a gene: 3. CDR1 and CDR2 (germline): LNHDA, SQIVND (reference sequence). CDR3: CASSISGASYNEQFF. The CDR3 region has the DNA TGTGCCAGTAGTATCAGCGGGGCGTCCTACAATGAGCAGTTCTTC.